The rows below give T cell receptor beta chains drawn from one sample of a study of blood T cell repertoires in COVID-19. Using immunoSEQ multiplex PCR, the repertoire was profiled, and TCRdb retains in-frame clones only, with some absent. The data show about 480,000 clones, around 87% seen once. The specimen sequenced was PBMCs or T cells enriched from blood (not recorded which). These receptors came from a middle-aged woman who had recovered from COVID-19. CDR3s include the opening cysteine and the closing phenylalanine or tryptophan. The D gene is left open where the match is weak. Not every row has a clone size; where given, it reads once, few, many or a size class.

clone size: once; V gene: TRBV6-5; J gene: TRBJ1-4; D gene: -; CDR3 protein: CASSYDRTNEKLFF; CDR3 DNA: TGTGCCAGCAGTTATGACAGGACTAATGAAAAACTGTTTTTT
clone size: -; V gene: TRBV4-1; J gene: TRBJ2-4; D gene: -; CDR3 protein: CASSPGPSRAKNIQYF; CDR3 DNA: TGCGCCAGCAGCCCGGGCCCTAGCAGAGCCAAAAACATTCAGTACTTC
clone size: once; V gene: TRBV3-1/TRBV3-2; J gene: TRBJ1-2; D gene: -; CDR3 protein: CASSHRGGARGYTF; CDR3 DNA: TGTGCCAGCAGCCACCGGGGGGGGGCGCGGGGCTACACCTTC
clone size: -; V gene: TRBV30; J gene: TRBJ1-4; D gene: TRBD1; CDR3 protein: CAGGQGFANEKLFF; CDR3 DNA: TGTGCCGGGGGACAGGGGTTTGCTAATGAAAAACTGTTTTTT
clone size: -; V gene: TRBV23-1; J gene: TRBJ1-2; D gene: -; CDR3 protein: CASSQVWQRGYTF; CDR3 DNA: TGCGCCAGCAGTCAAGTCTGGCAGAGGGGCTACACCTTC
clone size: -; V gene: TRBV7-6; J gene: TRBJ1-6; D gene: -; CDR3 protein: CASSMGEGSPLHF; CDR3 DNA: TGTGCCAGCTCGATGGGGGAGGGTTCACCCCTCCACTTT
clone size: -; V gene: TRBV5-8; J gene: TRBJ1-6; D gene: TRBD1; CDR3 protein: CASSLSVTGDSPLHF; CDR3 DNA: TGTGCCAGCAGCTTGTCTGTGACAGGGGACTCACCCCTCCACTTT
clone size: -; V gene: TRBV6-5; J gene: TRBJ1-5; D gene: -; CDR3 protein: CASSYSRQSNQPQHF; CDR3 DNA: TGTGCCAGCAGTTACTCCCGCCAGAGCAATCAGCCCCAGCATTTT
clone size: -; V gene: TRBV7-2; J gene: TRBJ2-3; D gene: -; CDR3 protein: CASSPNTGYGDTQYF; CDR3 DNA: TGTGCCAGCAGCCCAAACACAGGGTATGGGGATACGCAGTATTTT
clone size: -; V gene: TRBV27; J gene: TRBJ2-7; D gene: TRBD2; CDR3 protein: CASSPRRTSGFYEQYF; CDR3 DNA: TGTGCCAGCAGCCCCCGGCGGACTAGCGGTTTCTACGAGCAGTACTTC
clone size: -; V gene: TRBV5-1; J gene: TRBJ2-7; D gene: TRBD1; CDR3 protein: CASSLRWDRNNYEQYF; CDR3 DNA: TGCGCCAGCAGCTTGAGGTGGGACAGAAATAACTACGAGCAGTACTTC
clone size: -; V gene: TRBV18; J gene: TRBJ2-3; D gene: TRBD2; CDR3 protein: CASAGESTDTQYF; CDR3 DNA: TGTGCCAGCGCGGGAGAGAGCACAGATACGCAGTATTTT
clone size: once; V gene: TRBV27; J gene: TRBJ2-1; D gene: TRBD1; CDR3 protein: CASSFETGGNNEQFF; CDR3 DNA: TGTGCCAGCAGTTTCGAGACAGGGGGCAACAATGAGCAGTTCTTC
clone size: -; V gene: TRBV3-1/TRBV3-2; J gene: TRBJ2-5; D gene: -; CDR3 protein: CASSLDRTYQETQYF; CDR3 DNA: TGTGCCAGCAGCCTGGACAGAACGTACCAAGAGACCCAGTACTTC
clone size: -; V gene: TRBV6-5; J gene: TRBJ2-4; D gene: TRBD2; CDR3 protein: CASSSGLAGNIQYF; CDR3 DNA: TGTGCCAGCAGTTCGGGACTAGCGGGAAACATTCAGTACTTC
clone size: few; V gene: TRBV4-3; J gene: TRBJ1-1; D gene: -; CDR3 protein: CASSRGWNTEAFF; CDR3 DNA: TGCGCCAGCAGCCGAGGATGGAACACTGAAGCTTTCTTT
clone size: -; V gene: TRBV6-5; J gene: TRBJ1-4; D gene: -; CDR3 protein: CASSPRQLTREKLFF; CDR3 DNA: TGTGCCAGCAGCCCACGACAACTTACAAGAGAAAAACTGTTTTTT
clone size: -; V gene: TRBV19; J gene: TRBJ2-1; D gene: TRBD1; CDR3 protein: CASSMDRAGHNEQFF; CDR3 DNA: TGTGCCAGTAGTATGGACAGGGCGGGACACAATGAGCAGTTCTTC
clone size: -; V gene: TRBV18; J gene: TRBJ2-7; D gene: TRBD2; CDR3 protein: CASSPATSGTHEQYF; CDR3 DNA: TGTGCCAGCTCACCCGCGACTAGCGGGACCCACGAGCAGTACTTC
clone size: -; V gene: TRBV3-1/TRBV3-2; J gene: TRBJ1-1; D gene: -; CDR3 protein: CASSQGRGNTEAFF; CDR3 DNA: TGTGCCAGCAGCCAAGGTCGGGGGAACACTGAAGCTTTCTTT
clone size: -; V gene: TRBV6-5; J gene: TRBJ1-5; D gene: -; CDR3 protein: CASSYSRMPNQPQHF; CDR3 DNA: TGTGCCAGCAGTTACTCGAGAATGCCCAATCAGCCCCAGCATTTT
clone size: -; V gene: TRBV28; J gene: TRBJ1-2; D gene: -; CDR3 protein: CASRGSYGYTF; CDR3 DNA: TGTGCCAGCCGGGGGTCCTATGGCTACACCTTC
clone size: -; V gene: TRBV10-3; J gene: TRBJ2-1; D gene: -; CDR3 protein: CAISESTGSSYNEQFF; CDR3 DNA: TGTGCCATCAGTGAGTCGACGGGGTCCTCCTACAATGAGCAGTTCTTC
clone size: -; V gene: TRBV11-2; J gene: TRBJ2-2; D gene: TRBD2; CDR3 protein: CASSSWTSGRLAGELFF; CDR3 DNA: TGTGCCAGCAGCTCCTGGACTAGCGGGAGGCTTGCCGGGGAGCTGTTTTTT
clone size: -; V gene: TRBV9; J gene: TRBJ2-1; D gene: -; CDR3 protein: CASSVEGRAYNEQFF; CDR3 DNA: TGTGCCAGCAGCGTAGAAGGGCGGGCCTACAATGAGCAGTTCTTC
clone size: -; V gene: TRBV11-2; J gene: TRBJ2-1; D gene: -; CDR3 protein: CASSLRGLSSYNEQFF; CDR3 DNA: TGTGCCAGCAGCTTAAGGGGCTTAAGCTCCTACAATGAGCAGTTCTTC
clone size: -; V gene: TRBV6-5; J gene: TRBJ1-1; D gene: -; CDR3 protein: CASSYFLGENTEAFF; CDR3 DNA: TGTGCCAGCAGTTACTTTCTAGGGGAGAACACTGAAGCTTTCTTT
clone size: -; V gene: TRBV9; J gene: TRBJ2-2; D gene: -; CDR3 protein: CASSVHSGSNTGELFF; CDR3 DNA: TGTGCCAGCAGCGTCCATAGCGGTTCGAACACCGGGGAGCTGTTTTTT
clone size: -; V gene: TRBV20-1; J gene: TRBJ1-2; D gene: TRBD1; CDR3 protein: CSASRTGAPNYGYTF; CDR3 DNA: TGCAGTGCTAGTCGGACAGGGGCCCCTAACTATGGCTACACCTTC
clone size: -; V gene: TRBV29-1; J gene: TRBJ1-1; D gene: -; CDR3 protein: CSVAHILNTEAFF; CDR3 DNA: TGCAGCGTTGCACACATATTGAACACTGAAGCTTTCTTT
clone size: few; V gene: TRBV9; J gene: TRBJ1-1; D gene: -; CDR3 protein: CASSPDRPMNTEAFF; CDR3 DNA: TGTGCCAGCAGCCCGGACAGACCCATGAACACTGAAGCTTTCTTT
clone size: -; V gene: TRBV5-4; J gene: TRBJ2-3; D gene: -; CDR3 protein: CASSLVAEADTQYF; CDR3 DNA: TGTGCCAGCAGCTTGGTAGCGGAAGCAGATACGCAGTATTTT
clone size: -; V gene: TRBV5-4; J gene: TRBJ2-7; D gene: -; CDR3 protein: CASTTLTGTGYEQYF; CDR3 DNA: TGTGCCAGCACCACGCTTACAGGGACGGGGTACGAGCAGTACTTC
clone size: once; V gene: TRBV3-1/TRBV3-2; J gene: TRBJ2-1; D gene: -; CDR3 protein: CASSQDRELLRYNEQFF; CDR3 DNA: TGTGCCAGCAGCCAAGATCGAGAATTACTCCGGTACAATGAGCAGTTCTTC
clone size: -; V gene: TRBV7-2; J gene: TRBJ2-7; D gene: -; CDR3 protein: CASSPPPGMSNEQYF; CDR3 DNA: TGTGCCAGCAGCCCACCCCCAGGGATGTCCAACGAGCAGTACTTC
clone size: -; V gene: TRBV15; J gene: TRBJ2-5; D gene: -; CDR3 protein: CATSRDAGSMQTQYF; CDR3 DNA: TGTGCCACCAGCAGAGATGCAGGGTCTATGCAGACCCAGTACTTC
clone size: -; V gene: TRBV2; J gene: TRBJ2-3; D gene: -; CDR3 protein: CASSERILTDTQYF; CDR3 DNA: TGTGCCAGCAGTGAACGGATTTTGACTGATACGCAGTATTTT
clone size: -; V gene: TRBV19; J gene: TRBJ1-2; D gene: TRBD1; CDR3 protein: CASSPRQGSGNYGYTF; CDR3 DNA: TGTGCCAGTAGTCCCCGACAGGGATCAGGAAACTATGGCTACACCTTC
clone size: -; V gene: TRBV5-1; J gene: TRBJ2-1; D gene: TRBD1; CDR3 protein: CASSLEGAGEQFF; CDR3 DNA: TGCGCCAGCAGCTTGGAGGGGGCTGGTGAGCAGTTCTTC
clone size: -; V gene: TRBV5-1; J gene: TRBJ2-3; D gene: TRBD1; CDR3 protein: CASTGVRGTDTQYF; CDR3 DNA: TGCGCATCTACAGGGGTACGGGGCACAGATACGCAGTATTTT